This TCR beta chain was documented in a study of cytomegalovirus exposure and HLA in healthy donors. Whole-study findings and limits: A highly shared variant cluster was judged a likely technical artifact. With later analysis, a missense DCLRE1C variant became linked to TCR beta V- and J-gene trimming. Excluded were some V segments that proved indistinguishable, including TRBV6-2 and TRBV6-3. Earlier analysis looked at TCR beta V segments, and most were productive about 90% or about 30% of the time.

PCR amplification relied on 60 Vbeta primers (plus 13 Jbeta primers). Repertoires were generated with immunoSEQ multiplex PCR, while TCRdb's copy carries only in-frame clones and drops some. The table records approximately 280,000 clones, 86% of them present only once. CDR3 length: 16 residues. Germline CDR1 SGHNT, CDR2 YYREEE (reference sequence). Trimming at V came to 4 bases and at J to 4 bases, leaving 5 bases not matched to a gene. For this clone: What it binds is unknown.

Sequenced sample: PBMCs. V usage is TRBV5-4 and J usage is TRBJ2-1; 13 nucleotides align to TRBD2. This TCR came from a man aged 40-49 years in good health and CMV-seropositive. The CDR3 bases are TGTGCCAGCAGCCCCCGGACTAGCGGGGGTTACAATGAGCAGTTCTTC. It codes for CASSPRTSGGYNEQFF.